One and the same sample provided the 16 T cell receptor beta chains below, sequenced in a study of cytomegalovirus exposure and HLA in healthy donors. Primers for the PCR totalled 60 Vbeta and 13 Jbeta. Some clones are missing from TCRdb's copy, which holds only in-frame ones; the method was immunoSEQ multiplex PCR. The sample contains about 84,000 clones, 85% to 90% of which appear only once. The sequenced sample consisted of PBMCs. The receptor source for this set is a man between 18 and 35 years old in good health and CMV-seronegative.

V usage is TRBV2 and J usage is TRBJ2-6; TRBD2 agrees at 8 bases. The CDR3 loop spans 15 amino acids. The germline V gene has CDR1 SNHLY and CDR2 FYNNEI. V dropped 8 bases and J dropped 0; count of bases not matched to a gene: 3. The CDR3 bases are TGTGCCAGCCTAGCGGGCCACTCTGGGGCCAACGTCCTGACTTTC. This gives the protein CASLAGHSGANVLTF.

V usage is TRBV5-4 and J usage is TRBJ1-2; the match to TRBD1 covers 10 bases. The CDR3 runs to 15 residues. Per germline, CDR1 SGHNT and CDR2 YYREEE (reference sequence). The ends lost 4 bases at V and 6 bases at J; junction bases unmatched: 9. The CDR3 is CASSLPDRGLNGYTF. CDR3 nucleotides: TGTGCCAGCAGCCTCCCAGACAGGGGGCTGAATGGCTACACCTTC.

CDR3 residues: CASSVGLAGVEQYF. The CDR3 DNA reads TGTGCCAGTAGTGTCGGACTAGCGGGAGTCGAGCAGTACTTC. J is TRBJ2-5 and V is TRBV19, with 13 bases aligning to TRBD2. The DNA end favors TRBJ2-7, so the J call may be wrong. This CDR3 has 14 residues. The V gene's germline CDR1 is LNHDA and CDR2 SQIVND (reference sequence).

V and J are TRBV29-1 and TRBJ2-1; D unclear. V dropped 3 bases and J dropped 0 bases, with 9 bases sitting between them. This CDR3 is built from 14 residues. From germline, CDR1 is SQVTM and CDR2 ANQGSEA. The CDR3: CSVDRSNSYNEQFF. In DNA form, the CDR3 reads TGCAGCGTTGATCGGTCTAACTCCTACAATGAGCAGTTCTTC.

The CDR3 DNA reads TGTGCCAGCAGCTCAACCCCCGGGACAGGGGCACCCCGTATCACCTACACCTTC. It codes for CASSSTPGTGAPRITYTF. V usage is TRBV7-9 and J usage is TRBJ1-2, with 10 positions matching TRBD1. The CDR3 is 18 residues long. V dropped 4 bases and J dropped 10; count of bases not matched to a gene: 21. Germline V lookup: CDR1 SEHNR, CDR2 FQNEAQ (reference sequence).

This chain uses TRBV9 with TRBJ2-2; D is uncertain. Germline CDR1 is SGDLS and CDR2 is YYNGEE. The CDR3 loop spans 15 amino acids. V lost 0 bases and J 4 bases, leaving 10 bases between the germline ends. The CDR3 reads CASSVGAKVTGELFF. CDR3 nucleotides: TGTGCCAGCAGCGTAGGGGCGAAGGTCACCGGGGAGCTGTTTTTT.

The chain couples TRBV28 to TRBJ2-4; 13 nucleotides align to TRBD2. V trimming: 5 bases; J trimming: 7 bases; junction bases outside the gene matches: 5. This CDR3 is 15 amino acids long. Per the germline V gene, CDR1 is MDHEN and CDR2 is SYDVKM. Here the CDR3 reads CASSGTSGNENIQYF. Written as DNA, the CDR3 is TGTGCCAGCAGTGGGACTAGCGGGAACGAGAACATTCAGTACTTC.

The V call is TRBV5-8, the J call TRBJ2-4, with 8 positions matching TRBD1. Trimming took 5 bases from V and 4 from J; bases not matched to a gene: 5. Looked up from germline, CDR1 is SGHTS and CDR2 is YDEGEE. The CDR3 extends over 14 amino acids. In DNA form, the CDR3 reads TGTGCCAGCAGTTTCGACAGGGGAAAAAACATTCAGTACTTC. This sequence encodes CASSFDRGKNIQYF.

The chain is built from TRBV7-9 and TRBJ2-1; 8 bases line up with TRBD1. The CDR3 is 14 amino acids. V gave up 6 bases and J gave up 7 bases; unmatched junction bases: 8. CDR1 is SEHNR, CDR2 FQNEAQ, per germline (reference sequence). This chain's CDR3 is CASRGQVALNEQFF. The CDR3 coding sequence is TGTGCCAGCAGGGGACAGGTAGCCCTTAATGAGCAGTTCTTC.

The J gene is TRBJ2-5, the V gene TRBV5-1; 7 bases fit TRBD1. CDR1 and CDR2 from the germline V gene are SGHRS and YFSETQ. The length of the CDR3 is 15 residues. The V segment lost 7 bases and the J segment 4 bases; nucleotides outside the gene matches: 13. CDR3 in DNA: TGCGCCAGCCGAACGAGACAGGGCGCTCCAGAGACCCAGTACTTC. Amino acids: CASRTRQGAPETQYF.

The rearrangement links TRBV6-6 to TRBJ2-4; weak D call: TRBD2 (6 bases). This CDR3 has 15 residues. CDR1 MNHNY and CDR2 SVGAGI come from the germline V gene (reference sequence). V lost 6 bases and J 4 bases, leaving 16 bases between the germline ends. The CDR3 bases are TGTGCCAGCAGGGATACGGGAGAAGGTAAAAACATTCAGTACTTC. Translated: CASRDTGEGKNIQYF.

This chain joins TRBV16 and TRBJ2-7, with 8 nucleotides matching TRBD1. Germline values: CDR1 KGHSY, CDR2 FQNENV. The CDR3 totals 14 residues. Trimming at V came to 4 bases and at J to 5 bases, leaving 7 bases not matched to a gene. The CDR3 protein is CASSPRDRPHEQYF. DNA of the CDR3: TGTGCCAGCAGCCCACGGGACAGGCCACACGAGCAGTACTTC.

The genes are TRBV7-2 and TRBJ2-3; D is unresolved. V was trimmed by 0 bases and J by 2 bases, leaving 6 bases between them. The CDR3 spans 14 residues. CDR1 is SGHTA and CDR2 is FQGNSA in the germline V gene. The CDR3 sequence is CASSLADTTDTQYF. CDR3 nucleotide sequence: TGTGCCAGCAGCTTAGCCGACACCACAGATACGCAGTATTTT.

This chain links TRBV6-1 with TRBJ1-2; 8 bases fit TRBD1. The CDR3 is 14 amino acids. J lost 7 bases, V lost 5 bases, and 9 bases had no gene match. From germline, CDR1 is MNHNS and CDR2 SASEGT. The CDR3 sequence is CASSLPGQGSGYTF. The CDR3 DNA sequence: TGTGCCAGCAGTCTTCCCGGACAGGGAAGTGGCTACACCTTC.

This clone was recorded once. The CDR3 is CASSRPGQTYEQYF. CDR3 in DNA: TGCGCCAGCAGCCGGCCGGGACAGACCTACGAGCAGTACTTC. The rearrangement uses TRBV5-1 and TRBJ2-7; 7 bases fit TRBD1. Germline CDR1 SGHRS, CDR2 YFSETQ. This CDR3 is built from 14 residues. The junction had 6 bases not matched to a gene; V was cut back by 4 bases and J by 2 bases.

This rearrangement joins TRBV7-8 to TRBJ2-1; 9 nucleotides agree with TRBD1. The CDR3 contains 12 residues. V lost 6 bases, J lost 9 bases, and 3 bases stayed unmatched. Germline V gene data show CDR1 as SGHVS and CDR2 as FQNEAQ. The CDR3 DNA sequence: TGTGCCAGCAGGAGACAGGGGGGTGAGCAGTTCTTC. It codes for CASRRQGGEQFF.